Each of the 27 T cell receptor beta chains below was sequenced from the same sample in a study of T cell responses to AZD1222 COVID-19 vaccine. The method was immunoSEQ multiplex PCR; TCRdb's version includes in-frame clones alone and lacks a portion of them. The sample consists of some 110,000 clones, around 88% of them appearing once. The input for sequencing was peripheral blood, taken 28 days after the second AZD1222 dose. All receptors derive from an adult who received the AZD1222 COVID-19 vaccine.

This rearrangement joins TRBV11-3 to TRBJ2-3; 7 bases align to TRBD2. Trimming removed 7 bases from V and 2 bases from J; junction bases left unmatched: 9. CDR1 is SGHNT, CDR2 YENEEA, per germline. The CDR3 length is 15 residues. The CDR3 DNA reads TGTGCCAGCACCCGATGGGGGGGATCCACAGATACGCAGTATTTT. Translation gives CASTRWGGSTDTQYF.

The chain joins TRBV19 to TRBJ2-7; D is unclear. Trimming removed 6 bases at V and 2 bases at J, with 14 bases between. Germline V gene lookup returns CDR1 LNHDA and CDR2 SQIVND (reference sequence). The CDR3 spans 14 residues. The chain's CDR3 is CASSVRSTPYEQYF. CDR3 sequence (DNA): TGTGCCAGTAGCGTTCGTTCTACGCCCTACGAGCAGTACTTC. Full variable domain (rest looked up from reference TRBV19 and TRBJ2-7): DGGITQSPKYLFRKEGQNVTLSCEQNLNHDAMYWYRQDPGQGLRLIYYSQIVNDFQKGDIAEGYSVSREKKESFPLTVTSAQKNPTAFYLCASSVRSTPYEQYFGPGTRLTVT.

This clone was detected a few times. The V call is TRBV27, the J call TRBJ2-1, with a tentative D call TRBD2 (5 bases). The CDR3 has 15 amino acids. Germline V gives CDR1 MNHEY, CDR2 SMNVEV (reference sequence). With 6 bases removed from V and 8 bases from J, the gap between germline ends came to 20 bases. CDR3 in DNA: TGTGCCAGCAGCCGGGGAGTTTCCGAGGTTGATGAGCAGTTCTTC. It codes for CASSRGVSEVDEQFF.

The chain recombines TRBV24-1 with TRBJ2-3; 7 nucleotides match TRBD1. Trimming at V came to 9 bases and at J to 2 bases, leaving 4 bases not matched to a gene. The CDR3 consists of 13 residues. Per germline, CDR1 KGHDR and CDR2 SFDVKD. The CDR3 region has the DNA TGTGCCACCGGGGGACAGCCCACAGATACGCAGTATTTT. This gives the protein CATGGQPTDTQYF.

This chain links TRBV6-5 with TRBJ1-2; unclear D gene. There are 14 residues in the CDR3. CDR1 is MNHEY and CDR2 is SVGAGI in the germline V gene. V was shortened by 5 bases and J by 2 bases, with 12 bases between the two germline ends. CDR3 region: CASSPAGSNYGYTF. As DNA, the CDR3 is TGTGCCAGCAGTCCGGCGGGGAGCAACTATGGCTACACCTTC.

V usage is TRBV9 and J usage is TRBJ1-1; D remains unclear. Germline lookup yields CDR1 SGDLS and CDR2 YYNGEE. The V and J ends lost 0 bases and 6 bases respectively, with 15 bases between them. The CDR3 length is 15 residues. The CDR3: CASSVDGIRVAEAFF. CDR3 sequence (DNA): TGTGCCAGCAGCGTAGACGGAATTAGGGTAGCTGAAGCTTTCTTT.

This clone appeared a few times. This sequence joins TRBV19 and TRBJ1-1; maybe TRBD1 (5 bases). Germline-derived CDR1 and CDR2 are LNHDA and SQIVND (reference sequence). The V end was cut by 7 bases, the J end by 3 bases, with 15 bases between. The CDR3 sequence is 14 residues long. The CDR3 sequence: CASIDSRKDTEAFF. CDR3 nucleotides: TGTGCCAGTATTGACAGCCGGAAGGACACTGAAGCTTTCTTT.

The rearrangement links TRBV5-4 to TRBJ1-4, with 7 bases aligning to TRBD1. This CDR3 spans 14 amino acids. Trimming at V came to 1 base and at J to 7 bases, leaving 4 bases not matched to a gene. The germline V gene has CDR1 SGHNT and CDR2 YYREEE (reference sequence). CDR3 loop: CASSLPGGGEKLFF. The CDR3 nucleotides are TGTGCCAGCAGCTTGCCAGGGGGTGGTGAAAAACTGTTTTTT.

The chain joins TRBV7-9 to TRBJ1-2; 12 bases fit TRBD1. The trim removed 0 bases at V and 4 bases at J, leaving 6 bases unmatched. The CDR3 sequence is 17 residues long. Germline-derived CDR1 and CDR2 are SEHNR and FQNEAQ (reference sequence). CDR3 loop: CASSLAPGQGAGYGYTF. CDR3 nucleotide sequence: TGTGCCAGCAGCTTAGCCCCGGGACAGGGGGCTGGCTATGGCTACACCTTC.

The genes are TRBV7-8 and TRBJ1-1, with D perhaps TRBD1 (5 bases). CDR1 SGHVS and CDR2 FQNEAQ come from the germline V gene. The ends were cut back, 1 base at V and 4 bases at J, with 16 bases in the middle. There are 16 residues in the CDR3. The CDR3 nucleotides read TGTGCCAGCAGCTTAGGTAACATCCTGGGGGGCACTGAAGCTTTCTTT. It translates to CASSLGNILGGTEAFF.

J is TRBJ1-1 and V is TRBV4-1; 7 nucleotides match TRBD1. V lost 7 bases, J lost 14 bases, and 16 bases stayed unmatched. CDR3 length: 13 amino acids. Germline V lookup: CDR1 MGHRA, CDR2 YSYEKL. Written as DNA, the CDR3 is TGCGCCAGCAAGAGGAATTACAGGGGAAGTTCCTTCTTT. Translation gives CASKRNYRGSSFF.

The chain couples TRBV19 to TRBJ1-1; D is unclear. Trimming removed 2 bases at V and 1 base at J, with 14 bases between. The germline V gene encodes CDR1 LNHDA and CDR2 SQIVND (reference sequence). The CDR3 is 16 residues long. In nucleotides, the CDR3 is TGTGCCAGTAGTATAAACGTGATGAGACAGAACACTGAAGCTTTCTTT. This codes for CASSINVMRQNTEAFF.

The J gene is TRBJ1-5, the V gene TRBV30; TRBD1 might be the D (5 bases). Germline lookup yields CDR1 GTSNPN and CDR2 SVGIG (reference sequence). The CDR3 totals 15 residues. V lost 6 bases, J lost 1 base, and 16 bases lay in between. CDR3 sequence: CACAGPGPSNQPQHF. Written as DNA, the CDR3 is TGTGCCTGCGCCGGCCCGGGGCCAAGCAATCAGCCCCAGCATTTT.

The rearrangement links TRBV27 to TRBJ1-1; TRBD1 agrees at 11 bases. The CDR3 is 15 amino acids. Trimming at V came to 3 bases and at J to 5 bases, leaving 5 bases not matched to a gene. Germline loops: CDR1 MNHEY, CDR2 SMNVEV (reference sequence). CDR3 sequence: CASSLDRGRRTEAFF. The DNA for the CDR3 is TGTGCCAGCAGTTTGGACAGGGGGCGGCGGACTGAAGCTTTCTTT.

This chain uses TRBV19 with TRBJ2-1, with TRBD1 matching 10 bases. V was clipped by 5 bases and J by 4 bases; unmatched bases: 2. Per the germline V gene, CDR1 is LNHDA and CDR2 is SQIVND (reference sequence). This CDR3 comprises 14 residues. The CDR3 DNA reads TGTGCCAGTAGTTGGGACAGGGGATACAATGAGCAGTTCTTC. It codes for CASSWDRGYNEQFF.

This sequence joins TRBV4-1 and TRBJ2-2; TRBD2 matches at 9 bases. The J segment lost 1 base and the V segment lost 4 bases, leaving 10 bases of the junction unmatched. Germline V gives CDR1 MGHRA, CDR2 YSYEKL. The CDR3 sequence is 18 residues long. DNA for the CDR3: TGCGCCAGCAGCCCTTGGAGCGGGAGGATCCTGAACACCGGGGAGCTGTTTTTT. Its translation is CASSPWSGRILNTGELFF.

The chain recombines TRBV5-1 with TRBJ2-5, with 12 bases matching TRBD2. CDR1 and CDR2 (germline): SGHRS, YFSETQ. V was pared by 3 bases and J by 5 bases, with 8 bases of the junction left unmatched. CDR3 size: 16 residues. In DNA, the CDR3 is TGCGCCAGCAGCTGGATTCTAGCGGGAGGGCGGGAGACCCAGTACTTC. This codes for CASSWILAGGRETQYF.

This clone occurred a few times. V gene TRBV19 combines with J gene TRBJ1-1, with TRBD1 as a possible D gene (6 bases). Germline-derived CDR1 and CDR2 are LNHDA and SQIVND (reference sequence). This CDR3 is built from 12 residues. Trimming left V 6 bases short and J 5 bases short, with 10 bases between. The CDR3 DNA is TGTGCCAGTAGACACACAGGGACTGAAGCTTTCTTT. This gives the protein CASRHTGTEAFF.

This chain joins TRBV2 and TRBJ1-2; 7 positions agree with TRBD1. The ends lost 11 bases at V and 8 bases at J; junction bases unmatched: 23. The CDR3 has 16 amino acids. Germline CDR1 reads SNHLY; CDR2 reads FYNNEI. CDR3 coding DNA: TGTGCCGGTGGCCTTGACCCATATACAGGGGAGGGCGGCTACACCTTC. Translation: CAGGLDPYTGEGGYTF.

The gene calls are TRBV5-1 and TRBJ2-7; D is uncertain. Germline V lookup: CDR1 SGHRS, CDR2 YFSETQ. The CDR3 contains 11 residues. V was cut by 5 bases and J by 4 bases, with 7 bases left in between. The CDR3 protein is CASSYQYEQYF. CDR3 nucleotides: TGCGCCAGCAGTTACCAATACGAGCAGTACTTC.

This clone turned up a few times. The chain joins TRBV18 to TRBJ1-2; D might be TRBD1 (6 bases). V was cut by 5 bases and J by 4 bases, with 14 bases left in between. The CDR3 has 14 residues. CDR1 and CDR2 from the germline V gene are KGHSH and LQKENI. The CDR3 here is CASSTEQGGYGYTF. CDR3 nucleotide sequence: TGTGCCAGCTCAACAGAACAGGGAGGCTATGGCTACACCTTC. Together with reference TRBV18 and TRBJ1-2, the CDR3 gives the full variable domain: NAGVMQNPRHLVRRRGQEARLRCSPMKGHSHVYWYRQLPEEGLKFMVYLQKENIIDESGMPKERFSAEFPKEGPSILRIQQVVRGDSAAYFCASSTEQGGYGYTFGSGTRLTVV.

The chain couples TRBV6-1 to TRBJ1-4; D is unclear. With 1 base removed from V and 1 base from J, the gap between germline ends came to 13 bases. The CDR3 extends over 17 amino acids. Germline V gene data show CDR1 as MNHNS and CDR2 as SASEGT. CDR3 region: CASSEDSGGLTNEKLFF. CDR3 DNA: TGTGCCAGCAGTGAAGATTCAGGAGGTTTAACTAATGAAAAACTGTTTTTT.

The CDR3 sequence is CASSWVGQGNGEQFF. The CDR3 region has the DNA TGTGCCAGCAGTTGGGTGGGACAGGGGAATGGTGAGCAGTTCTTC. The chain links TRBV6-5 to TRBJ2-1; 10 bases are shared with TRBD1. The J segment lost 9 bases and the V segment lost 4 bases, leaving 9 bases of the junction unmatched. Germline V gene sequence: CDR1 MNHEY, CDR2 SVGAGI. CDR3 length: 15 amino acids.

V gene TRBV19 combines with J gene TRBJ1-6, with D possibly TRBD1 on 5 matching bases. V lost 1 base and J lost 3, with 10 bases in between. This CDR3 spans 16 amino acids. Germline lookup yields CDR1 LNHDA and CDR2 SQIVND (reference sequence). DNA for the CDR3: TGTGCCAGTAGTATAGTAGGGGAGGGCTATAATTCACCCCTCCACTTT. Translating it yields CASSIVGEGYNSPLHF.

The V and J genes are TRBV18 and TRBJ1-1; no reliable D call. V was clipped by 6 bases and J by 0 bases, with 8 bases between them. The germline V gene has CDR1 KGHSH and CDR2 LQKENI. CDR3 size: 13 residues. The CDR3 sequence is CASSERLNTEAFF. DNA of the CDR3: TGTGCCAGCTCTGAGCGCCTGAACACTGAAGCTTTCTTT.

CDR3 bases: TGTGCCAGCAGCTCTCCCGGGACAGGGGGTTCTGGCTACACCTTC. Translation: CASSSPGTGGSGYTF. The V and J genes are TRBV7-2 and TRBJ1-2, with 11 bases matching TRBD1. Germline CDR1 reads SGHTA; CDR2 reads FQGNSA. Trimming cost V 4 bases and J 7 bases; bases outside gene matches: 8. This CDR3 has 15 residues.

This rearrangement joins TRBV6-1 to TRBJ2-4; a weak D match, TRBD2 (6 bases). CDR1 and CDR2 (germline): MNHNS, SASEGT. This CDR3 is built from 15 residues. Trimming took 3 bases from V and 0 from J, leaving 9 bases between them. DNA for the CDR3: TGTGCCAGCAGTGACACGGGGGTAGCCAAAAACATTCAGTACTTC. Translated: CASSDTGVAKNIQYF.